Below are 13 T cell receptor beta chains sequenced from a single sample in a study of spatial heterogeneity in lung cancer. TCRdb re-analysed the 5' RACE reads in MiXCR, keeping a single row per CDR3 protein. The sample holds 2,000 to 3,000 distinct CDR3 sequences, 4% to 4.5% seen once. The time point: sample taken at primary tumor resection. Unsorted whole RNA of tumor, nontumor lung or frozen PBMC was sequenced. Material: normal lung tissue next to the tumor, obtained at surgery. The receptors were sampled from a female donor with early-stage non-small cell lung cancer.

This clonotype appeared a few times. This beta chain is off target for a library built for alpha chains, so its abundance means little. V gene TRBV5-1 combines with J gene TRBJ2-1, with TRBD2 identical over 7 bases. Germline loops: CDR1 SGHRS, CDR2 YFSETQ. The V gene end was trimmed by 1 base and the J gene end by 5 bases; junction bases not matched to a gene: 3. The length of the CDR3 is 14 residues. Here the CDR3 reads CASSLRAGDNEQFF. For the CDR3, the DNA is TGCGCCAGCAGCTTGAGGGCGGGGGACAATGAGCAGTTCTTC.

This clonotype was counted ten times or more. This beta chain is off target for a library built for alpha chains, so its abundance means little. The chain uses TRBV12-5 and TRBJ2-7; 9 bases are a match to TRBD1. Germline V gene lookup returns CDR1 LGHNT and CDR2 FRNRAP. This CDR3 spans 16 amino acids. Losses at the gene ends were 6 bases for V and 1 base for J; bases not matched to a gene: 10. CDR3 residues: CASGTPDGQGSYEQYF. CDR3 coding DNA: TGTGCTAGTGGCACCCCAGACGGACAGGGGTCCTACGAGCAGTACTTC.

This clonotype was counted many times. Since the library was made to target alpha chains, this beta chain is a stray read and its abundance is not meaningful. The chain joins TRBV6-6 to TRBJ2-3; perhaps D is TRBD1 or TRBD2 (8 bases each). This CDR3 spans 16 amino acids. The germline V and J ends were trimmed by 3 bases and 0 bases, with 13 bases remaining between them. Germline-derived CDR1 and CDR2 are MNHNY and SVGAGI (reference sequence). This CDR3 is CASSYSGTGSTDTQYF. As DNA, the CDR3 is TGTGCCAGCAGTTATAGCGGGACAGGTAGCACAGATACGCAGTATTTT.

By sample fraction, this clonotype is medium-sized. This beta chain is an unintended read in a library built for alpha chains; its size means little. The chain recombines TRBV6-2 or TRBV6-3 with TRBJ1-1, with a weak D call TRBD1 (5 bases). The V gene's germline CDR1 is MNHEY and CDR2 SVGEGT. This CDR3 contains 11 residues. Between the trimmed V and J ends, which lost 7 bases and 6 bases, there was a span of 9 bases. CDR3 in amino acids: CASNQGSEAFF. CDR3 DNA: TGTGCCAGCAATCAGGGTTCTGAAGCTTTCTTT.

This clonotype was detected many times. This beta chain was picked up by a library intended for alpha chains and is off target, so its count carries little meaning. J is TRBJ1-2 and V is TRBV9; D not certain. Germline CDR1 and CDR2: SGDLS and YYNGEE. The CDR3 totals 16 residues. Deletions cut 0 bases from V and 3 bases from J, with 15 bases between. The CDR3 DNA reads TGTGCCAGCAGCGTAGTAGAAAGACTGGATGACTATGGCTACACCTTC. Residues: CASSVVERLDDYGYTF.

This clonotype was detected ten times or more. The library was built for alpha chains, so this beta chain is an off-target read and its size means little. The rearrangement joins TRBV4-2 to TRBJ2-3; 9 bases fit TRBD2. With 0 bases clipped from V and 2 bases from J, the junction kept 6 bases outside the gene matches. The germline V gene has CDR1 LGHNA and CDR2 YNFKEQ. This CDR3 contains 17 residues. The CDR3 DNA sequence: TGTGCCAGCAGCCAAGATTCCAGCGGGGGGATCACAGATACGCAGTATTTT. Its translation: CASSQDSSGGITDTQYF.

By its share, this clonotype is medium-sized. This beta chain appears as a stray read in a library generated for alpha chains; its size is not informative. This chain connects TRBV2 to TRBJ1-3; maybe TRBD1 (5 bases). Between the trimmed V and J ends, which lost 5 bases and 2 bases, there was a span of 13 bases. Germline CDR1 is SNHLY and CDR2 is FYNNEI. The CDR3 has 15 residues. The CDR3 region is CASSFRGATGNTIYF. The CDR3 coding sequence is TGTGCCAGCAGTTTTAGAGGGGCAACTGGAAACACCATATATTTT.

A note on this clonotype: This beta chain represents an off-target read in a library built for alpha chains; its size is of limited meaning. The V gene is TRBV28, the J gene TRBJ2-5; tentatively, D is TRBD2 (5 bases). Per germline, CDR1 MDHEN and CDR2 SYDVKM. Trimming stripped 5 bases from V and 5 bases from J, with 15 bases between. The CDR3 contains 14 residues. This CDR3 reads CASSHIATQETQYF. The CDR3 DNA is TGTGCCAGCAGTCACATAGCGACCCAGGAGACCCAGTACTTC.

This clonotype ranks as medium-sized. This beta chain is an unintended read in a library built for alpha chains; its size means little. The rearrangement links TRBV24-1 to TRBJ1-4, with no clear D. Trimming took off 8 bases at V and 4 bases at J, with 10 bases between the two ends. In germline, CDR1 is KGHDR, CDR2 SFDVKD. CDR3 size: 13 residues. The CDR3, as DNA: TGTGCCACCAACGACGGCTATAATGAAAAACTGTTTTTT. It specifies CATNDGYNEKLFF.

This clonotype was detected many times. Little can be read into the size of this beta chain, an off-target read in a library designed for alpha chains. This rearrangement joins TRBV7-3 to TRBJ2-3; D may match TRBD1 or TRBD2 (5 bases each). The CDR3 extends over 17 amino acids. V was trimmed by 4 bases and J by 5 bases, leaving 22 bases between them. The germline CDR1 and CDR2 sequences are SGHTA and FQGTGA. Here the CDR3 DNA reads TGTGCCAGCAGCTCCGACCTCGGGACGACGGGCGGAGATACGCAGTATTTT. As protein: CASSSDLGTTGGDTQYF.

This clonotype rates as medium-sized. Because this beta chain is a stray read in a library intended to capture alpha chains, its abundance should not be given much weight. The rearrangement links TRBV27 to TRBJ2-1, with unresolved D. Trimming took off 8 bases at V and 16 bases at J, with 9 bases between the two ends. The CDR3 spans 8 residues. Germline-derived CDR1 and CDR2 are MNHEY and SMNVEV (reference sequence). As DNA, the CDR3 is TGTGCCAGCTATCTGAGATTCTTC. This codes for CASYLRFF.

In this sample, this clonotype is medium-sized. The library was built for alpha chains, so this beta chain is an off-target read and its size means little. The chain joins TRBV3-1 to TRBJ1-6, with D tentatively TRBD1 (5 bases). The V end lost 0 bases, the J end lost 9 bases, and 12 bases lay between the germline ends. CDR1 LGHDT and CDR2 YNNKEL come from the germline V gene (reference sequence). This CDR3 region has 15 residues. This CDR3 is CASSQDPGTGSPLHF. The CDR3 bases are TGTGCCAGCAGCCAAGACCCAGGGACTGGTTCACCCCTCCACTTT.

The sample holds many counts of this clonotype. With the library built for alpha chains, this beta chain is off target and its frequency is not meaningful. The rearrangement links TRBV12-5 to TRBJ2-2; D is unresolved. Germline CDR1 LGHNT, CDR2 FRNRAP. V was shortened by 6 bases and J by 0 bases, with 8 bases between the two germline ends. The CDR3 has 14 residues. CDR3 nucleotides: TGTGCTAGTGGCGAGTACGCGAACACCGGGGAGCTGTTTTTT. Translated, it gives CASGEYANTGELFF.